The 13 T cell receptor beta chains listed next were all sequenced from one sample in a study of CD8+ T cells in alopecia areata. Reverse transcribed after extraction, RNA yielded cDNA as the sequencing template. Data came from immunoSEQ multiplex PCR; TCRdb stores just in-frame clones and leaves some out. Here the sample spans approximately 180,000 clones, 50% to 60% being singletons. The sample in question was CD4+ T cells sorted from blood, obtained at week 0. All receptors come from a human donor with alopecia areata.

The chain has TRBV30 and TRBJ1-1, with TRBD1 as a possible D gene (5 bases). Trimming removed 3 bases at V and 4 bases at J, with 27 bases between. Germline V CDR1 and CDR2: GTSNPN, SVGIG (reference sequence). The CDR3 totals 18 residues. CDR3 amino acids: CAWRPGGRLGTESTEAFF. DNA for the CDR3: TGTGCCTGGAGACCCGGGGGACGACTGGGGACGGAAAGCACTGAAGCTTTCTTT.

The rearrangement joins TRBV5-4 to TRBJ2-5; 8 bases are a match to TRBD1. Germline loops: CDR1 SGHNT, CDR2 YYREEE (reference sequence). The CDR3 is made up of 17 amino acids. V gave up 0 bases and J gave up 5 bases; unmatched junction bases: 12. The CDR3 coding sequence is TGTGCCAGCAGCTTGGACCCGAAGGGACAGGTTGGGGAGACCCAGTACTTC. Translated: CASSLDPKGQVGETQYF. Looking up the rest from reference TRBV5-4 and TRBJ2-5 gives the full variable domain: ETGVTQSPTHLIKTRGQQVTLRCSSQSGHNTVSWYQQALGQGPQFIFQYYREEENGRGNFPPRFSGLQFPNYSSELNVNALELDDSALYLCASSLDPKGQVGETQYFGPGTRLLVL.

There are a few counts of this clone. CDR3 in amino acids: CASSRPSGGIDTQYF. The CDR3, as DNA: TGTGCCAGCAGCCGTCCTAGCGGGGGGATAGATACGCAGTATTTT. V usage is TRBV7-9 and J usage is TRBJ2-3, with 11 bases identical to TRBD2. V shed 5 bases, J shed 5 bases, and the junction held 6 bases outside the gene matches. The CDR3 consists of 15 residues. Germline V lookup: CDR1 SEHNR, CDR2 FQNEAQ (reference sequence).

The J gene is TRBJ2-7, the V gene TRBV5-1; possibly TRBD2 for D (7 bases). CDR3 size: 16 residues. V lost 0 bases and J lost 1, with 14 bases in between. Looked up from germline, CDR1 is SGHRS and CDR2 is YFSETQ. The CDR3 coding sequence is TGCGCCAGCAGCTTGGACGCGGGGGCTCCTTCCTACGAGCAGTACTTC. It codes for CASSLDAGAPSYEQYF.

V and J are TRBV9 and TRBJ1-6; a possible D gene is TRBD1 (5 bases). The V and J ends lost 1 base and 6 bases respectively, with 8 bases between them. Germline-derived CDR1 and CDR2 are SGDLS and YYNGEE. The CDR3 sequence is 14 residues long. Here the CDR3 DNA reads TGTGCCAGCAGCGTATCAGGGCTTAATTCACCCCTCCACTTT. It is translated as CASSVSGLNSPLHF.

The chain carries TRBV6-5 and TRBJ1-2; 9 bases fit TRBD1. Germline V lookup: CDR1 MNHEY, CDR2 SVGAGI. CDR3 length equals 13 residues. J was trimmed by 4 bases and V by 6 bases; bases with no gene match: 3. CDR3: CASRGTGTYGYTF. The CDR3 coding sequence is TGTGCCAGCAGGGGGACAGGGACCTATGGCTACACCTTC.

This clone was observed a handful of times. CDR3 DNA: TGCAGCGCCGCCGCGGGACTCAGAGGAGGTGGCTACACCTTC. This translates into CSAAAGLRGGGYTF. This chain connects TRBV29-1 to TRBJ1-2, with D maybe TRBD1 (5 bases). The CDR3 covers 14 residues. Trimming took 7 bases from V and 7 from J, leaving 22 bases between them. Germline V gives CDR1 SQVTM, CDR2 ANQGSEA.

V usage is TRBV7-9 and J usage is TRBJ1-6, with D unclear. Germline V gene sequence: CDR1 SEHNR, CDR2 FQNEAQ (reference sequence). Trimming left V 1 base short and J 7 bases short, with 5 bases between. The CDR3 loop spans 13 amino acids. The DNA for the CDR3 is TGTGCCAGCAGCTTAGAGCCGAATTCACCCCTCCACTTT. The encoded protein is CASSLEPNSPLHF.

This clone was seen a single time. V is TRBV29-1 and J is TRBJ1-1, with a weak D call TRBD1 (5 bases). V lost 4 bases to trimming and J lost 3 bases, with 15 bases between them. CDR3 size: 14 residues. Per germline, CDR1 SQVTM and CDR2 ANQGSEA. CDR3 sequence (DNA): TGCAGCGTTGGGGGCCTTCGAGGGGACACTGAAGCTTTCTTT. The encoded protein is CSVGGLRGDTEAFF.

This sequence joins TRBV27 and TRBJ1-2, with 7 bases matching TRBD1. V was clipped by 7 bases and J by 2 bases; unmatched bases: 10. CDR3 size: 15 residues. CDR1 and CDR2 (germline): MNHEY, SMNVEV (reference sequence). The CDR3, as DNA: TGTGCCAGCAAGCCGCAGGGGGGCAGCAACTATGGCTACACCTTC. Its translation: CASKPQGGSNYGYTF.

This clone showed up just a few times. The V call is TRBV30, the J call TRBJ2-2; 8 nucleotides match TRBD2. The CDR3 covers 17 residues. Trimming at V came to 0 bases and at J to 4 bases, leaving 10 bases not matched to a gene. CDR1 is GTSNPN and CDR2 is SVGIG in the germline V gene (reference sequence). In DNA, the CDR3 is TGTGCCTGGAGTGTTGTAGCGGGGACCCGAGGCACCGGGGAGCTGTTTTTT. Its protein is CAWSVVAGTRGTGELFF.

This clone showed up just once. The chain couples TRBV7-9 to TRBJ2-2; D is ambiguous. Trimming removed 5 bases from V and 4 bases from J, with 11 bases in between. This CDR3 has 14 residues. Germline CDR1 SEHNR, CDR2 FQNEAQ (reference sequence). The CDR3 nucleotides read TGTGCCAGCAGCCCAGTAGGGTTCACCGGGGAGCTGTTTTTT. Its translation is CASSPVGFTGELFF.

This chain joins TRBV20-1 and TRBJ2-3; no clear D. Trimming took 6 bases from V and 5 from J, leaving 6 bases between them. The germline gives CDR1 DFQATT, CDR2 SNEGSKA (reference sequence). The CDR3 is 10 amino acids. As DNA, the CDR3 is TGCAGTGCCTGGAGAGATACGCAGTATTTT. Translating gives CSAWRDTQYF.